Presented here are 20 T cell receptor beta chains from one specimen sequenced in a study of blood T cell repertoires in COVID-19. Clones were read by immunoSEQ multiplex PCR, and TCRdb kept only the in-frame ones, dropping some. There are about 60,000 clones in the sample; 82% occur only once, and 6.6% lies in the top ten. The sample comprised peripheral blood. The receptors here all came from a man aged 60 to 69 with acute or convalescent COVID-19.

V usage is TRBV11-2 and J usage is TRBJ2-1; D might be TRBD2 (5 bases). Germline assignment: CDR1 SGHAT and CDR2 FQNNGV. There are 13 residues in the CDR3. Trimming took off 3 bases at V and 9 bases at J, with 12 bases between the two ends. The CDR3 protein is CASSLEVGGEQFF. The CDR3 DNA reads TGTGCCAGCAGCTTGGAGGTTGGTGGTGAGCAGTTCTTC.

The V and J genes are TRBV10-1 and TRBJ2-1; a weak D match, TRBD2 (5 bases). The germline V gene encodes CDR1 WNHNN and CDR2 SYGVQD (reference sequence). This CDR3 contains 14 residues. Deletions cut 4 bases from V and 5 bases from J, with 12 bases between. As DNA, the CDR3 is TGCGCCAGCAGTGGGACTCCCGGGGACAATGAGCAGTTCTTC. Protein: CASSGTPGDNEQFF.

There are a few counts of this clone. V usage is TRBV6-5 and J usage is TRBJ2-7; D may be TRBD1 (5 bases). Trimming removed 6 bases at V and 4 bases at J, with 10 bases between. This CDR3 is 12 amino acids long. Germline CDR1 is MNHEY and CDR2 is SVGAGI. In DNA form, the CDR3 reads TGTGCCAGCAGCCCCCAGGGATACGAGCAGTACTTC. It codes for CASSPQGYEQYF.

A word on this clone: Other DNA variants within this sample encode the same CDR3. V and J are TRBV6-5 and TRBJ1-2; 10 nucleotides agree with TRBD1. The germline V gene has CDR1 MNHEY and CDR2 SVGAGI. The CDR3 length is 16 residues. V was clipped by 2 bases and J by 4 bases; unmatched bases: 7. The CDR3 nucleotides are TGTGCCAGCAGTTACGTTAGGACAGGGGGTGGCTATGGCTACACCTTC. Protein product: CASSYVRTGGGYGYTF.

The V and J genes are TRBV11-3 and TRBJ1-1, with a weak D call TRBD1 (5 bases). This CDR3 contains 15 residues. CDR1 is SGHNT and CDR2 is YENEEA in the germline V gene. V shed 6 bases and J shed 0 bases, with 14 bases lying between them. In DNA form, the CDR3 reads TGTGCCAGCAGTATGAGTTCAGGGATGAACACTGAAGCTTTCTTT. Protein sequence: CASSMSSGMNTEAFF.

This chain's CDR3 is CASSPGLAGGQDEQYF. In DNA form, the CDR3 reads TGTGCCAGCAGCCCCGGACTAGCGGGGGGTCAGGACGAGCAGTACTTC. V is TRBV9 and J is TRBJ2-7; 14 positions agree with TRBD2. Per germline, CDR1 SGDLS and CDR2 YYNGEE. J gave up 5 bases and V 4 bases, and 8 bases lay outside the gene matches. There are 16 residues in the CDR3.

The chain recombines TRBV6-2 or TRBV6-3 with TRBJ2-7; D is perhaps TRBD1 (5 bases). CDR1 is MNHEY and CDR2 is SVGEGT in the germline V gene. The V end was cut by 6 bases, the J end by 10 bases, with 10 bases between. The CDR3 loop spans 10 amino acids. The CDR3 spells CASSLGRQYF. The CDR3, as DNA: TGTGCCAGCAGCCTGGGGCGACAGTACTTC.

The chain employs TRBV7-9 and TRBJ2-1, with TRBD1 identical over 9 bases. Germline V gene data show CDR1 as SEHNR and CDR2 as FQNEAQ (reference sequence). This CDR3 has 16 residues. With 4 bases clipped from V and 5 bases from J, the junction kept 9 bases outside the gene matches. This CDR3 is CASSSGQGLINNEQFF. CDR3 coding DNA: TGTGCCAGCAGCTCGGGACAGGGCCTGATCAACAATGAGCAGTTCTTC.

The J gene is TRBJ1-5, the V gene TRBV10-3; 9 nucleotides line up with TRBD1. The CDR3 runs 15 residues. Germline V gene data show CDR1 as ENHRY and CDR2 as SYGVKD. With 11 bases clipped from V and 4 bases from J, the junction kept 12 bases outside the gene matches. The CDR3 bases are TGTGCCTCCTCGGAGGGACAGGGCTCAAATCAGCCCCAGCATTTT. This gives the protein CASSEGQGSNQPQHF.

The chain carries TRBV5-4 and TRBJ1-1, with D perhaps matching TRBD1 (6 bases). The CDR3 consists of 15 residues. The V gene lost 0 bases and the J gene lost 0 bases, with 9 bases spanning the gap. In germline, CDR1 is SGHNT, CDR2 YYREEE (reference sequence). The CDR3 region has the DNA TGTGCCAGCAGCTTGGAGGGGACACTGAACACTGAAGCTTTCTTT. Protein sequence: CASSLEGTLNTEAFF.

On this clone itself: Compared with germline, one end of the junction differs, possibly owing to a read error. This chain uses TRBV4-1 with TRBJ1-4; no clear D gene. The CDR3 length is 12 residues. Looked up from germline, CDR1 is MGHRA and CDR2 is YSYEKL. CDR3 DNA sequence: TGCGCCAGCAGCCAGCTAGCCGGGAGCCGGCTTTTT. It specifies CASSQLAGSRLF.

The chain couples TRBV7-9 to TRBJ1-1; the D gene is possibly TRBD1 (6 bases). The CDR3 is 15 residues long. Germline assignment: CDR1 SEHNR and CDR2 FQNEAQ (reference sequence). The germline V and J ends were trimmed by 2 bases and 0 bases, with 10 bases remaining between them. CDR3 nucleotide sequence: TGTGCCAGCAGCTTATACCAGGGGATGAACACTGAAGCTTTCTTT. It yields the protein CASSLYQGMNTEAFF.

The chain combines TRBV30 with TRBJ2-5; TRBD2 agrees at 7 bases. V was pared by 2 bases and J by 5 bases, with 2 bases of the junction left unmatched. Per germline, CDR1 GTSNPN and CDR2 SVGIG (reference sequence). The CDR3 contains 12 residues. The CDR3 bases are TGTGCCTGGAGTTGGGGAGGGGAGACCCAGTACTTC. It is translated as CAWSWGGETQYF.

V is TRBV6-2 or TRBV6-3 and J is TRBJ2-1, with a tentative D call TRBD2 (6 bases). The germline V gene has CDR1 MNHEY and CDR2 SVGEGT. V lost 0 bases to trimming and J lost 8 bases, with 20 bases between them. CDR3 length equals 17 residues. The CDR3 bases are TGTGCCAGCAGTTACTCCAGGCCGAGACTAGAAGGCTATGAGCAGTTCTTC. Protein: CASSYSRPRLEGYEQFF.

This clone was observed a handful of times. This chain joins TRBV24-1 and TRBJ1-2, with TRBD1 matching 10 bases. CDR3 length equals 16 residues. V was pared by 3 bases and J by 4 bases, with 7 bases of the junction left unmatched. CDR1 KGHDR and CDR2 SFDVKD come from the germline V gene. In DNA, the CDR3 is TGTGCCACCAGTGATCCGACAGGGGGCGGCGGCTATGGCTACACCTTC. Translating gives CATSDPTGGGGYGYTF.

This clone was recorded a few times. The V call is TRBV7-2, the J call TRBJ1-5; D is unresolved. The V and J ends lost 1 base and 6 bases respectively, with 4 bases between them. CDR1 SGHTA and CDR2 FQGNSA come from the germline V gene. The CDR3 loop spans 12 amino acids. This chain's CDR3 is CASSLDSQPQHF. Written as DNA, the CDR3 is TGTGCCAGCAGCTTAGACAGTCAGCCCCAGCATTTT. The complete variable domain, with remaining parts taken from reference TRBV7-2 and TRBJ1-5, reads GAGVSQSPSNKVTEKGKDVELRCDPISGHTALYWYRQSLGQGLEFLIYFQGNSAPDKSGLPSDRFSAERTGGSVSTLTIQRTQQEDSAVYLCASSLDSQPQHFGDGTRLSIL.

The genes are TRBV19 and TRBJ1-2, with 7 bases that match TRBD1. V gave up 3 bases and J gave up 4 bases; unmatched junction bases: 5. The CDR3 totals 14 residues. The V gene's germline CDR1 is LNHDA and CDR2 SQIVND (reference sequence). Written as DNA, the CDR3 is TGTGCCAGTAGTATGGGACAGATCTTCTATGGCTACACCTTC. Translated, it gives CASSMGQIFYGYTF.

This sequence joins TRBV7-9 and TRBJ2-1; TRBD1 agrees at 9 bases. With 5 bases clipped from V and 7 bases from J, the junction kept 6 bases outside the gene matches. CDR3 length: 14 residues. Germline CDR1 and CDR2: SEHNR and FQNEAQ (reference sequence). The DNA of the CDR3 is TGTGCCAGCAGCCCACACGGACAGGGGAATGAGCAGTTCTTC. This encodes CASSPHGQGNEQFF. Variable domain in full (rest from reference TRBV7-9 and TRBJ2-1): DTGVSQNPRHKITKRGQNVTFRCDPISEHNRLYWYRQTLGQGPEFLTYFQNEAQLEKSRLLSDRFSAERPKGSFSTLEIQRTEQGDSAMYLCASSPHGQGNEQFFGPGTRLTVL.

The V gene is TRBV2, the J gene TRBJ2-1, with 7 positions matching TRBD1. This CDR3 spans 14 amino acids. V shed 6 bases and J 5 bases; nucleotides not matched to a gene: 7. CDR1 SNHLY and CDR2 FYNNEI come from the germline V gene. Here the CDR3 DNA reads TGTGCCAGCAGCTTCCGGGACAGAGACAATGAGCAGTTCTTC. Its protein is CASSFRDRDNEQFF.

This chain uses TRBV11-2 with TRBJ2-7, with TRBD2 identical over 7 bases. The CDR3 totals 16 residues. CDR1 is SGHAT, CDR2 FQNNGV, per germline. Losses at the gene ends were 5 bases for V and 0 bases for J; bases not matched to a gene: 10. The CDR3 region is CASSGKQAGFSYEQYF. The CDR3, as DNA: TGTGCCAGCAGCGGAAAGCAAGCGGGGTTCTCCTACGAGCAGTACTTC. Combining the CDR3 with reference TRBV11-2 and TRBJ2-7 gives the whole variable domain EAGVAQSPRYKIIEKRQSVAFWCNPISGHATLYWYQQILGQGPKLLIQFQNNGVVDDSQLPKDRFSAERLKGVDSTLKIQPAKLEDSAVYLCASSGKQAGFSYEQYFGPGTRLTVT.